This T cell receptor beta chain is from a study of blood T cell repertoires in COVID-19. Study-wide background: The United States, Italy and Spain were the sources of the acute and convalescent COVID-19 samples.

The CDR3 is 11 residues long. V was cut by 4 bases and J by 5 bases, with 6 bases left in between. Germline loops: CDR1 SGHRS, CDR2 YFSETQ. Original methodology: Cell counts per sample came from amplifying reference gene primers. Assay: immunoSEQ multiplex PCR; the TCRdb copy retains only in-frame clones and omits some. V and J calls and clone size are those listed in that table; D and trimming were worked out from the DNA. The sample contains roughly 200,000 clones, 60% to 85% of which appear only once. Sequencing used peripheral blood. The receptor was derived from a woman in her 50s with active or convalescent COVID-19. The chain combines TRBV5-1 with TRBJ2-5, with unresolved D. The CDR3 sequence is CASSVEETQYF. CDR3 nucleotides: TGCGCCAGCAGCGTAGAGGAGACCCAGTACTTC.